A selection of T cell receptor beta chains follows, all from one sample in a study of shared clonotypes between healthy human individuals. The method was immunoSEQ multiplex PCR; TCRdb's version includes in-frame clones alone and lacks a portion of them. Of about 2.4 million clones listed, 93% are singletons. Input material: naive CD4+ T cells from PBMCs. The receptor set was obtained from a man between 18 and 35 years old in good health. Some clones in this sample may be carry-over from other donors' samples. Both conserved end residues are part of each CDR3. The order of the fields is clone size, V gene, D gene, J gene, CDR3 protein, CDR3 DNA. A D gene is named only where the DNA matches it firmly. Only some rows state a clone size, as once, few, many or a class for expanded clones.

size: -; V: TRBV27; D: TRBD2; J: TRBJ2-3; CDR3: CASSLRVAGGPTDTQYF; DNA: TGTGCCAGCAGTTTACGGGTAGCGGGAGGGCCCACAGATACGCAGTATTTT
size: -; V: TRBV5-1; D: -; J: TRBJ1-2; CDR3: CASSPGGPKGYTF; DNA: TGCGCCAGCAGCCCCGGAGGTCCGAAGGGCTACACCTTC
size: -; V: TRBV6-1; D: TRBD2; J: TRBJ2-7; CDR3: CASSEGRGGYYEQYF; DNA: TGTGCCAGCAGTGAGGGTCGGGGGGGGTACTACGAGCAGTACTTC
size: -; V: TRBV27; D: -; J: TRBJ2-3; CDR3: CASSLRGPHTDTQYF; DNA: TGTGCCAGCAGTTTACGCGGGCCCCACACAGATACGCAGTATTTT
size: -; V: TRBV2; D: TRBD1; J: TRBJ1-1; CDR3: CASSEDRGYLSEAFF; DNA: TGTGCCAGCAGTGAGGACAGGGGATACCTCTCTGAAGCTTTCTTT
size: -; V: TRBV4-1; D: -; J: TRBJ2-3; CDR3: CASSQVLSGRTNTDTQYF; DNA: TGCGCCAGCAGCCAAGTTTTGTCGGGGCGGACGAACACAGATACGCAGTATTTT
size: -; V: TRBV9; D: -; J: TRBJ1-3; CDR3: CASSLEGSGNTIYF; DNA: TGTGCCAGTAGCCTCGAAGGATCTGGAAACACCATATATTTT
size: -; V: TRBV30; D: TRBD1; J: TRBJ1-1; CDR3: CASQPQGMNTEAFF; DNA: TGTGCCTCCCAGCCACAGGGGATGAACACTGAAGCTTTCTTT
size: once; V: TRBV14; D: TRBD2; J: TRBJ2-3; CDR3: CASSQGGRAIDTQYF; DNA: TGTGCCAGCAGCCAAGGCGGGAGGGCCATAGATACGCAGTATTTT
size: -; V: TRBV2; D: -; J: TRBJ2-1; CDR3: CASSFFVSMNEQFF; DNA: TGTGCCAGCAGTTTTTTCGTGTCGATGAATGAGCAGTTCTTC
size: -; V: TRBV5-1; D: TRBD1; J: TRBJ1-5; CDR3: CASSLDGGGDQPQHF; DNA: TGCGCCAGCAGCTTGGATGGAGGGGGCGATCAGCCCCAGCATTTT
size: -; V: TRBV7-3; D: -; J: TRBJ2-2; CDR3: CASSARVTGELFF; DNA: TGTGCCAGCAGCGCACGGGTCACCGGGGAGCTGTTTTTT
size: -; V: TRBV10-1; D: -; J: TRBJ2-7; CDR3: CASSEAVGSYEQYF; DNA: TGCGCCAGCAGTGAGGCGGTAGGCTCCTACGAGCAGTACTTC
size: -; V: TRBV9; D: TRBD1; J: TRBJ1-3; CDR3: CASSPRTGVDTIYF; DNA: TGTGCCAGCAGCCCCCGGACAGGGGTTGACACCATATATTTT
size: -; V: TRBV18; D: -; J: TRBJ2-6; CDR3: CASSPRANVLTF; DNA: TGTGCCAGCTCACCCAGGGCCAACGTCCTGACTTTC
size: -; V: TRBV28; D: -; J: TRBJ2-7; CDR3: CASSSTAADAIYEQYF; DNA: TGTGCCAGCAGTTCCACGGCGGCAGATGCCATCTACGAGCAGTACTTC
size: -; V: TRBV28; D: -; J: TRBJ1-3; CDR3: CASTQGSISGNTIYF; DNA: TGTGCCAGCACCCAGGGGTCCATCTCTGGAAACACCATATATTTT
size: -; V: TRBV7-2; D: -; J: TRBJ2-3; CDR3: CASSPTRDTDTQYF; DNA: TGTGCCAGCAGCCCGACTAGAGACACAGATACGCAGTATTTT
size: -; V: TRBV7-7; D: -; J: TRBJ1-3; CDR3: CASSQGLGNTIYF; DNA: TGTGCCAGCAGCCAGGGCTTGGGAAACACCATATATTTT
size: -; V: TRBV10-3; D: -; J: TRBJ2-3; CDR3: CASGRPADTQYF; DNA: TGTGCCTCTGGGAGACCGGCGGATACGCAGTATTTT
size: -; V: TRBV28; D: -; J: TRBJ2-7; CDR3: CASSSPGDFKTYEQYF; DNA: TGTGCCAGCAGTTCTCCCGGGGACTTTAAAACCTACGAGCAGTACTTC
size: few; V: TRBV10-3; D: -; J: TRBJ2-3; CDR3: CAISELSTDTQYF; DNA: TGTGCCATCAGTGAGCTCTCCACAGATACGCAGTATTTT
size: once; V: TRBV27; D: -; J: TRBJ1-2; CDR3: CASSRQTNYGYTF; DNA: TGTGCCAGCAGCCGACAGACTAACTATGGCTACACCTTC
size: -; V: TRBV28; D: -; J: TRBJ1-2; CDR3: CASSRGPLGYGYTF; DNA: TGTGCCAGCAGTAGAGGCCCCCTTGGCTATGGCTACACCTTC
size: -; V: TRBV5-1; D: -; J: TRBJ2-3; CDR3: CASSSLRGGADTQYF; DNA: TGCGCCAGCAGCTCTCTGCGGGGAGGTGCAGATACGCAGTATTTT
size: -; V: TRBV7-9; D: -; J: TRBJ1-2; CDR3: CASSQGSGYTF; DNA: TGTGCCAGCAGCCAGGGTAGTGGCTACACCTTC
size: -; V: TRBV7-3; D: TRBD1; J: TRBJ2-7; CDR3: CASSASHRDSYLQPSYEQYF; DNA: TGTGCCAGCAGCGCCTCGCACCGGGACAGCTACCTTCAACCTTCCTACGAGCAGTACTTC
size: -; V: TRBV6-1; D: -; J: TRBJ2-1; CDR3: CATRTLTYNEQFF; DNA: TGTGCCACCCGGACCCTAACCTACAATGAGCAGTTCTTC
size: -; V: TRBV7-2; D: -; J: TRBJ2-7; CDR3: CASSLVGFPEQYF; DNA: TGTGCCAGCAGCTTAGTTGGGTTCCCCGAGCAGTACTTC
size: -; V: TRBV18; D: TRBD2; J: TRBJ2-5; CDR3: CASSPGLVEETQYF; DNA: TGTGCCAGCTCACCGGGACTAGTAGAAGAGACCCAGTACTTC
size: -; V: TRBV4-3; D: TRBD2; J: TRBJ2-3; CDR3: CASSQGGTSGPSTDTQYF; DNA: TGCGCCAGCAGCCAAGGGGGCACTAGCGGGCCTAGCACAGATACGCAGTATTTT
size: -; V: TRBV2; D: TRBD1; J: TRBJ1-3; CDR3: CASSRDRLSGNTIYF; DNA: TGTGCCAGCAGCAGGGACAGACTCTCTGGAAACACCATATATTTT
size: -; V: TRBV28; D: -; J: TRBJ1-2; CDR3: CASSFRGYGYTF; DNA: TGTGCCAGCAGTTTCAGGGGCTATGGCTACACCTTC
size: -; V: TRBV28; D: -; J: TRBJ2-5; CDR3: CASSPNGKTQETQYF; DNA: TGTGCCAGCAGCCCTAACGGGAAAACCCAAGAGACCCAGTACTTC
size: -; V: TRBV21-1; D: -; J: TRBJ2-7; CDR3: CASSKARTGGRYEQYF; DNA: TGTGCCAGCAGCAAAGCTAGGACAGGGGGCAGGTACGAGCAGTACTTC
size: -; V: TRBV10-3; D: -; J: TRBJ2-7; CDR3: CAISERQVNEQYF; DNA: TGTGCCATCAGTGAACGGCAGGTCAACGAGCAGTACTTC
size: -; V: TRBV5-6; D: -; J: TRBJ2-7; CDR3: CASSLRQVYEQYF; DNA: TGTGCCAGCAGCCTTCGACAGGTCTACGAGCAGTACTTC
size: -; V: TRBV2; D: -; J: TRBJ1-2; CDR3: CASSVRSGEANYGYTF; DNA: TGTGCCAGCAGTGTCCGATCAGGGGAGGCTAACTATGGCTACACCTTC
size: -; V: TRBV5-1; D: -; J: TRBJ2-5; CDR3: CASSPSTGGWETQYF; DNA: TGCGCCAGCAGCCCCTCCACCGGAGGGTGGGAGACCCAGTACTTC
size: -; V: TRBV7-9; D: -; J: TRBJ1-1; CDR3: CASSLSGAVTEAFF; DNA: TGTGCCAGCAGCTTAAGCGGGGCGGTGACTGAAGCTTTCTTT
size: -; V: TRBV15; D: -; J: TRBJ1-3; CDR3: CATSTGSGNTIYF; DNA: TGTGCCACCAGCACAGGGAGTGGAAACACCATATATTTT
size: -; V: TRBV9; D: -; J: TRBJ2-6; CDR3: CASSVDGRSSGANVLTF; DNA: TGTGCCAGCAGCGTAGATGGACGGAGCTCTGGGGCCAACGTCCTGACTTTC
size: -; V: TRBV7-2; D: -; J: TRBJ2-3; CDR3: CASSLDHRGVF; DNA: TGTGCCAGCAGCTTAGATCACCGAGGGGTTTTT
size: -; V: TRBV11-2; D: TRBD2; J: TRBJ2-7; CDR3: CASSLALRWAGGRYEQYF; DNA: TGTGCCAGCAGCTTAGCTCTCCGTTGGGCGGGAGGGCGTTACGAGCAGTACTTC
size: -; V: TRBV28; D: -; J: TRBJ1-1; CDR3: CASSSPGTPKLNTEAFF; DNA: TGTGCCAGCAGTTCCCCGGGGACACCGAAACTCAACACTGAAGCTTTCTTT
size: few; V: TRBV7-9; D: -; J: TRBJ1-1; CDR3: CASSPGMNTEAFF; DNA: TGTGCCAGCAGCCCGGGGATGAACACTGAAGCTTTCTTT
size: -; V: TRBV5-1; D: -; J: TRBJ2-7; CDR3: CASATGPAGGTYEQYF; DNA: TGCGCCAGCGCTACCGGACCGGCAGGGGGGACCTACGAGCAGTACTTC
size: -; V: TRBV19; D: -; J: TRBJ2-2; CDR3: CASSIRGGTGELFF; DNA: TGTGCCAGTAGTATCAGGGGTGGCACCGGGGAGCTGTTTTTT
size: -; V: TRBV7-8; D: -; J: TRBJ2-3; CDR3: CASSLGGAGQTDTQYF; DNA: TGTGCCAGCAGCTTAGGCGGAGCCGGACAGACAGATACGCAGTATTTT
size: -; V: TRBV6-4; D: TRBD1; J: TRBJ2-2; CDR3: CASSRQGGTGELFF; DNA: TGTGCCAGCAGTCGACAGGGGGGCACCGGGGAGCTGTTTTTT
size: -; V: TRBV5-1; D: TRBD1; J: TRBJ2-7; CDR3: CASSLVAGGYEQYF; DNA: TGCGCCAGCAGCTTGGTTGCAGGGGGCTACGAGCAGTACTTC